A few counts support the clone carrying this T cell receptor beta chain. What it binds is not known. The junction differs from germline at one of its ends, possibly a read error. This sample is part of a study of cytomegalovirus exposure and HLA in healthy donors. Study details: Falling in the Caucasian-associated ancestry cluster were 81% of under 500 genotyped donors.

It was with 60 Vbeta and 13 Jbeta primers that the PCR ran. Assay used: immunoSEQ multiplex PCR; TCRdb lists only in-frame clones, some missing. Here the sample spans under 150,000 clones, around two thirds being singletons. Notes on the study in general: It was only CMV serostatus that was available as immune exposure information. Being productive about 87% or about 30% of the time was typical of most TCR beta V segments in an earlier analysis.

The receptor's source is a woman between 35 and 50 years old in good health and CMV-seronegative. Sample: PBMCs.

The CDR3 reads CASSLGAGTNAF. CDR3 sequence (DNA): TGTGCCAGCAGCTTGGGCGCCGGGACTAACGCCTTC. The chain links TRBV13 to TRBJ1-2, with D possibly TRBD1 on 5 matching bases. CDR1 PRHDT and CDR2 FYEKMQ come from the germline V gene (reference sequence). CDR3 length: 12 residues.